The rows below give T cell receptor beta chains drawn from one sample of a study of T cell repertoires in cytomegalovirus infection. These receptors have no identified antigens. One entry per CDR3 protein, called by TCRdb with MiXCR from the reads. The sample lists about 740,000 distinct CDR3 sequences, around 31% occurring once. The specimen was cultured PBMCs, collected from culture after CMV antigen stimulation. These receptors all come from a human donor in good health (CMV status not recorded). Some clones in this sample may be carry-over from other donors' samples. CDR3s include the opening cysteine and the closing phenylalanine or tryptophan. The D gene is left open where the match is weak. A clone size is listed for some rows: how often the clone was seen (once, few, many), or a class if it is expanded.

TRBJ2-5 . TRBD2 TRBV11-2 TGTGCCAGCAGCTTAGCACTAGCGGGGGAAATAGAGACCCAGTACTTC CASSLALAGEIETQYF
TRBJ2-1 . . TRBV11-2 TGTGCCAGCAGCTCTCATTTTACAGGGTGGTCCTACAATGAGCAGTTCTTC CASSSHFTGWSYNEQFF
TRBJ2-1 few TRBD1 TRBV4-1 TGCGCCAGCAGCCTAACGAGTCGGACAGGGGCCTACAATGAGCAGTTCTTC CASSLTSRTGAYNEQFF
TRBJ2-7 few . TRBV7-8 TGTGCCATCGCAGAAAACTCCTACGAGCAGTACTTC CAIAENSYEQYF
TRBJ2-3 . TRBD2 TRBV20-1 TGCAGTGCTAGAGATCGTAGGCGGGGGTACACAGATACGCAGTATTTT CSARDRRRGYTDTQYF
TRBJ1-1 . . TRBV19 TGTGCCAGTAGCAAAGGGGAAATGTGGGCAGGTGGCATGAACACTGAAGCTTTCTTT CASSKGEMWAGGMNTEAFF
TRBJ2-3 . TRBD2 TRBV12-3/TRBV12-4 TGTGCCAGCAGTTTCGAGCTGAGCGGGGGCACAGATACGCAGTATTTT CASSFELSGGTDTQYF
TRBJ1-1 . . TRBV6-6 TGTGCCAGCAGGAGAGAGAGGACAGCCATGAACACTGAAGCTTTCTTT CASRRERTAMNTEAFF
TRBJ2-2 few . TRBV18 TGTGCCAGCTCACCTTTGCAGACGAACACCGGGGAGCTGTTTTTT CASSPLQTNTGELFF
TRBJ2-2 once . TRBV6-5 TGTGCCAGCAGTTACGGGACCTCGAACACCGGGGAGCTGTTTTTT CASSYGTSNTGELFF
TRBJ2-1 few . TRBV19 TGTGCCAGTAGTGGAGACTGGGAGAATGAGCAGTTCTTC CASSGDWENEQFF
TRBJ2-7 . TRBD2 TRBV20-1 TGCAGTGCCAAGCTTGGGGGCTCCCACCTCTTAGCGGGGCGATCCTACGAGCAGTACTTC CSAKLGGSHLLAGRSYEQYF
TRBJ1-1 . . TRBV28 TGTGCCAGCAGTTTCGGGACCCCAGCAGGGATGAACACTAAAGCTTTCTTT CASSFGTPAGMNTKAFF